The source of this T cell receptor (beta chain) is a study of T cell responses to AZD1222 COVID-19 vaccine. Overall study context: Second-dose recipients at about 4 or about 12 weeks were treated as one pooled group. General observations from the study: Just a handful of people given AZD1222 tested seropositive at baseline. Donor demographics were predominantly white British with a female majority; clonal diversity may be underestimated. As reported, nearly half of all spike-specific TCRs target variant regions that are unmutated.

Clones were sequenced by immunoSEQ multiplex PCR, and TCRdb holds only the in-frame ones, with some missing. The repertoire includes under 55,000 clones, around 80% of them detected once, and about 10% sits in the top ten. Per germline, CDR1 SGHVS and CDR2 FNYEAQ. V was clipped by 5 bases and J by 8 bases; unmatched bases: 8. This CDR3 comprises 15 residues. As for this clone: The antigen is undetermined.

The chain uses TRBV7-6 and TRBJ2-1, with TRBD2 matching over 11 bases. The source of this sequence is an adult in good health. Sample: peripheral blood, taken on day 0 of AZD1222 vaccination. The DNA for the CDR3 is TGTGCCAGCAGCCTCGGACTAGCGGGTGGGGATGAGCAGTTCTTC. This codes for CASSLGLAGGDEQFF. Filled out from reference TRBV7-6 and TRBJ2-1, the complete variable domain reads GAGVSQSPRYKVTKRGQDVALRCDPISGHVSLYWYRQALGQGPEFLTYFNYEAQQDKSGLPNDRFSAERPEGSISTLTIQRTEQRDSAMYRCASSLGLAGGDEQFFGPGTRLTVL.